The present T cell receptor beta chain was sequenced within a study of blood T cell repertoires in COVID-19. At the level of the study: Spain, Italy and the United States supplied samples that represented acute and convalescent COVID-19. Sample material is recorded as cDNA or gDNA derived from T cells, B-cell-depleted T cells, or PBMCs.

This clone was counted between two and nine times. Trimming shortened V by 6 bases and J by 3 bases, and 17 bases separated the two germline ends. The CDR3 sequence is 16 residues long. Germline V CDR1 and CDR2: LNHDA, SQIVND (reference sequence). Authors' processing steps: Amplified reference gene primers provided the basis for estimating nucleated cell counts. Assay: immunoSEQ multiplex PCR; the TCRdb copy retains only in-frame clones and omits some. V, J and clone size reflect that table, while D and trimming were determined from the DNA. The sample has approximately 98,000 clones, 80% to 90% seen once; the top ten hold less than 2.5%.

V is TRBV19 and J is TRBJ1-4; D not certain. This clonotype originated in a human donor in a cohort sampled during active COVID-19. Sequencing input: peripheral blood. CDR3 protein: CASSGQVGRSNEKLFF. The CDR3 region has the DNA TGTGCCAGTAGCGGTCAGGTTGGCAGATCTAATGAAAAACTGTTTTTT.